The clone carrying this TCR beta chain has at least ten counts. This sample is part of a study of control samples from healthy donors and cancer patients. V dropped 2 bases and J dropped 7 bases, with 3 bases sitting between them. This CDR3 region has 11 residues. Germline loops: CDR1 MNHEY, CDR2 SVGAGI. Profiled with immunoSEQ multiplex PCR; TCRdb holds only in-frame clones, not every one. The sample has roughly 190,000 clones; 91% are singletons. The V and J genes are TRBV6-5 and TRBJ2-1; D gene ambiguous. The receptor's source is a woman younger than 45 in good health. Material for sequencing was blood. The CDR3 reads CASSYMNEQFF. CDR3 coding DNA: TGTGCCAGCAGTTACATGAATGAGCAGTTCTTC.